The rows below give T cell receptor beta chains drawn from one sample of a study of blood T cells in healthy people across ages. MiXCR, applied by TCRdb to the 5' RACE reads, yields one record per CDR3 protein. The sample has approximately 850,000 distinct CDR3 sequences, roughly 44% seen once. The sequenced sample was blood. Every receptor here comes from a man aged 55-75 years in good health. CDR3s include the opening cysteine and the closing phenylalanine or tryptophan. Fields, in order: V gene, J gene, CDR3 protein.

V gene: TRBV20-1; J gene: TRBJ2-7; CDR3 protein: CSTRSRDGGWEQYF
V gene: TRBV20-1; J gene: TRBJ2-3; CDR3 protein: CSATAGVDTQYF
V gene: TRBV7-2; J gene: TRBJ2-3; CDR3 protein: CASSPRKGGTDTQYF
V gene: TRBV10-3; J gene: TRBJ1-1; CDR3 protein: CAITGQMNTEAFF
V gene: TRBV5-5; J gene: TRBJ2-7; CDR3 protein: CASSFSYNRQYEQYF
V gene: TRBV6-2/TRBV6-3; J gene: TRBJ1-1; CDR3 protein: CASSPRDFEAFF
V gene: TRBV7-2; J gene: TRBJ2-7; CDR3 protein: CAGSLRDRLALLREQYF
V gene: TRBV28; J gene: TRBJ2-2; CDR3 protein: CASSPWTSGGDYTGELFF
V gene: TRBV7-2; J gene: TRBJ2-4; CDR3 protein: CASSPAPGNIQYF
V gene: TRBV12-3/TRBV12-4; J gene: TRBJ2-7; CDR3 protein: CASSRTRTTYEQYF